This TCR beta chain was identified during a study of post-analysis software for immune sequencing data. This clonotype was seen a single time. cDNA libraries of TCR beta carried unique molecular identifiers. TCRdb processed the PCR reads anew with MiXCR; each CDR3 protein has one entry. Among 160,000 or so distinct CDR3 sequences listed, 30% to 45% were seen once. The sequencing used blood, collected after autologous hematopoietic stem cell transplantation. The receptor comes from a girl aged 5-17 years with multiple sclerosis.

Here the CDR3 DNA reads TGCGCCAGCAGCTGGGAGGGGGGCAATCAGCCCCAGCATTTT. It specifies CASSWEGGNQPQHF. This chain uses TRBV5-1 with TRBJ1-5; D may be TRBD1 (6 bases). Germline CDR1 SGHRS, CDR2 YFSETQ. The CDR3 is made up of 14 amino acids. V gave up 3 bases and J gave up 2 bases, with 9 bases separating them.